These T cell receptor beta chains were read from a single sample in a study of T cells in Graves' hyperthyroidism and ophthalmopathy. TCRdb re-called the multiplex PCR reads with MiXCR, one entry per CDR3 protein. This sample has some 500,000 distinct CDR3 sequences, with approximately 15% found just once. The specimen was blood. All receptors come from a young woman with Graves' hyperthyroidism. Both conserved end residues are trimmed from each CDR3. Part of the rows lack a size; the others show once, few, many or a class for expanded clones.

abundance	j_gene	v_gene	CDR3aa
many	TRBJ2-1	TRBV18	ASSPTRDAYNEQF
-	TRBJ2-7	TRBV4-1	ASSQETAGGPYEQY
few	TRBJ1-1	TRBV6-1	ASTGGVNTEAF
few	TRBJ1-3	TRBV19	ASSMSAVMNKRNTIY
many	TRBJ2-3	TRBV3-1	ASSQNVMAGSADTQY
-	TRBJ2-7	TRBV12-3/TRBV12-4	ASTLPPRYEQY
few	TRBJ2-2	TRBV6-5	ASSYSSAGELF
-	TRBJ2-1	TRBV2	ASSEVRLAVYNEQF
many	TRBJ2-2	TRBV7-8	ASSLSEHHGGRSTGELF
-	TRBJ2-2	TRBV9	ASSVAVLAGELF
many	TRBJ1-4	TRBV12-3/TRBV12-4	ASSLGGTELNEKLF
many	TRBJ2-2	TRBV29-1	SARAGTSGSDWTGELF
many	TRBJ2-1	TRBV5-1	ASSIQTSGRVRNEQF
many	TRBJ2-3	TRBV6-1	ASKGHGVGTDTQY
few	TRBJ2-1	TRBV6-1	ASSPLSGRNYNEQF
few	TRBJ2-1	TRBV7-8	ASSSPRTSIYNEQF